This record looks at one TCR beta chain sequence and its context. No antigen is known for it. The sample is drawn from a study of T cells after yellow fever vaccination. General study points: After the booster, 96% of CD4 and approximately 87% of CD8 primary-response clones were re-detected.

Trimming cost V 5 bases and J 3 bases; bases outside gene matches: 10. CDR3 length: 16 amino acids. Per germline, CDR1 LNHNV and CDR2 YYDKDF (reference sequence). Via MiXCR, TCRdb re-called the 5' RACE reads, giving one row per CDR3 protein. The sample comprises about 320,000 distinct CDR3 sequences, about 10% of which are singletons, and 2.5% to 4% rests with the top ten. The sample was CD4+ T cells sorted from PBMCs, taken 45 days after the yellow fever booster vaccination. This sequence was found in a man aged 18 to 35 who received the YFV17D yellow fever vaccine. The chain has TRBV15 and TRBJ2-3; 8 bases align to TRBD2. The CDR3 DNA sequence: TGTGCCACCAGCTCGCGACCCGGGGGGGAAACAGATACGCAGTATTTT. Translated, it gives CATSSRPGGETDTQYF.